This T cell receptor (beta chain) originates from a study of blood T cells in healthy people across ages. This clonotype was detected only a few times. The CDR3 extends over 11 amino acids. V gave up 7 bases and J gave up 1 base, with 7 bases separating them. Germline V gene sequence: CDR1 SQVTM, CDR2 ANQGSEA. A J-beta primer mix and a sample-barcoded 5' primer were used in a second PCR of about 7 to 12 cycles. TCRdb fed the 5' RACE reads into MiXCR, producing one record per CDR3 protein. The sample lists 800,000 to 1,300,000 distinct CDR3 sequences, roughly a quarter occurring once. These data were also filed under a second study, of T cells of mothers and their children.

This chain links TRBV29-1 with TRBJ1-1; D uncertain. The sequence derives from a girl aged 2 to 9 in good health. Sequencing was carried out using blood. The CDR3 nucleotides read TGCAGCGGGCAGTGGAACACTGAAGCTTTCTTT. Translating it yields CSGQWNTEAFF.